This record looks at one T cell receptor beta chain sequence and its context. Its cognate antigen is unknown. These data are taken from a study of CD8+CD57+ T cells in acquired aplastic anemia. Study-level background: The study obtained an average of roughly 3 ug of DNA from sorted CD4+ and CD8+ cells.

This CDR3 has 17 amino acids. V lost 5 bases, J lost 14 bases, and 33 bases lay in between. Germline-derived CDR1 and CDR2 are SNHLY and FYNNEI. Sequencing was done on patients that had shown CD8+CD57+ cell expansion by flow cytometry. The TCR beta profiling, which covered VDJ combination and CDR3 sequence, was carried out using genomic DNA as the template. One entry per CDR3 protein results from TCRdb running MiXCR on the reads. The table records 220,000 or so distinct CDR3 sequences, approximately 65% of them present only once. General observations from the study: Controls and patients did not differ significantly in CD8+ Simpson's diversity.

The receptor was derived from a human donor with aplastic anemia. The sample was sorted CD4+, CD8+, or CD8+CD57+ T cells (not recorded which) from PBMCs. The gene calls are TRBV2 and TRBJ1-1; the D gene is possibly TRBD1 (5 bases). The CDR3, as DNA: TGTGCCAGCAGTCAAAGACCGGGACGAGTCTCCGACAATGAGCAGTTCTTT. It encodes CASSQRPGRVSDNEQFF.